The clone carrying this T cell receptor beta chain has more than one count but fewer than ten. Antigen: not known. The data belong to a study of post-analysis software for immune sequencing data. Study context: Patients with relapsing-remitting, secondary progressive and progressive-relapsing multiple sclerosis courses were all represented.

Study-wide results and limits: When patients were compared with controls, roughly five TRBV segments were more frequent, TRBV5-6, TRBV5-1 and TRBV20-1 among them. Under the F measure, samples that were prepared in one batch clustered strongly together. People with multiple sclerosis had a significantly lower normalized Chao1 diversity than controls did.

Included in the TCR beta cDNA libraries were unique molecular identifiers. T cells numbering about 0.95 to 11 million gave rise to 450,000 to 550,000 cDNA molecules. TCRdb reprocessed the PCR reads with MiXCR, giving one entry per CDR3 protein. The top ten clones hold 4.9% of a sample with fewer than 900,000 distinct CDR3 sequences, roughly 46% of them seen once. V lost 5 bases and J 4 bases, leaving 9 bases between the germline ends. The germline V gene has CDR1 PRHDT and CDR2 FYEKMQ (reference sequence). There are 13 residues in the CDR3. Input material: blood. The origin of this receptor is a girl aged 10 to 17 with multiple sclerosis. This chain joins TRBV13 and TRBJ2-1; D is unclear. CDR3 residues: CASSTDQYNEQFF. CDR3 in DNA: TGTGCCAGCAGCACGGACCAGTACAATGAGCAGTTCTTC.